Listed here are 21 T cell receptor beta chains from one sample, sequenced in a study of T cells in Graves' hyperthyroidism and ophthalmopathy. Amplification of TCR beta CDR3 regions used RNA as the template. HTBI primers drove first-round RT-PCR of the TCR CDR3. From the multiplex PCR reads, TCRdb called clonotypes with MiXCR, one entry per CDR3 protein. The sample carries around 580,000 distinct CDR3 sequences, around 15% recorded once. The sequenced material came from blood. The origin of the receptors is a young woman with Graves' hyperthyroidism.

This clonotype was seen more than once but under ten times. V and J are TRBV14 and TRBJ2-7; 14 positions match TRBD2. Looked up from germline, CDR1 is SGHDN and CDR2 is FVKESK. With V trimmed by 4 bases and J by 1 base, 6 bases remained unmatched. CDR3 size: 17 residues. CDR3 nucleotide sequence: TGTGCCAGCAGCCGGAGCCGACTAGCGGGGGGGTCCTACGAGCAGTACTTC. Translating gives CASSRSRLAGGSYEQYF.

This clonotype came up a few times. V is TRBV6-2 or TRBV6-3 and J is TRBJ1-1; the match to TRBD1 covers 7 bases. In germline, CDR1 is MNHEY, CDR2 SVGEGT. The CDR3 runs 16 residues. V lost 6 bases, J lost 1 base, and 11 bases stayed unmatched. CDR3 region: CASSNDREWGNTEAFF. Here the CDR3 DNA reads TGTGCCAGCAGCAACGACAGGGAATGGGGGAACACTGAAGCTTTCTTT.

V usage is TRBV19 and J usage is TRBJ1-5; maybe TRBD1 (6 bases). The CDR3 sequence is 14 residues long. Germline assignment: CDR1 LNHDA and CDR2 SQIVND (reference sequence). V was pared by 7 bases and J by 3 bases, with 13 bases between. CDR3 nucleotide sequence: TGTGCCAGTAAACTTCCAGGGGCCAATCAGCCCCAGCATTTT. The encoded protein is CASKLPGANQPQHF.

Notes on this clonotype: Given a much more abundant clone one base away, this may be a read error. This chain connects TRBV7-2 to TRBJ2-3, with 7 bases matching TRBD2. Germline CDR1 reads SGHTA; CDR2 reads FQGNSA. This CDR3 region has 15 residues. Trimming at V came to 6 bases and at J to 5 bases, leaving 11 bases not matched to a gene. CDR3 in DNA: TGTGCCAGCAGGGCGACTAGCTGGGCCTTAGATACGCAGTATTTT. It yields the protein CASRATSWALDTQYF.

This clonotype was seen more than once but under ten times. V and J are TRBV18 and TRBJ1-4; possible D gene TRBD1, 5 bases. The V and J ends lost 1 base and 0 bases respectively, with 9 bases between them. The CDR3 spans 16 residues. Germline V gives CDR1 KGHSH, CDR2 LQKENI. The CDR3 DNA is TGTGCCAGCTCACCACGACAGCCTGCAACTAATGAAAAACTGTTTTTT. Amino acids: CASSPRQPATNEKLFF.

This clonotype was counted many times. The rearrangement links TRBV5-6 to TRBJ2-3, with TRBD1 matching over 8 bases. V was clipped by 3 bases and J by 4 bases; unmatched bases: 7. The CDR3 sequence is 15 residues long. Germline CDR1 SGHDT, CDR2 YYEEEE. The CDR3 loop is CASSYADRGADTQYF. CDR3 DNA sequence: TGTGCCAGCAGCTACGCCGACAGGGGAGCAGATACGCAGTATTTT.

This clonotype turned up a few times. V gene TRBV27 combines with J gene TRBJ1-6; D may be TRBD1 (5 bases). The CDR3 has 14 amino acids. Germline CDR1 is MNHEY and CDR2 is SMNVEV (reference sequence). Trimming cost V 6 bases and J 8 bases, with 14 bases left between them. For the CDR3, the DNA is TGTGCCAGCAGCTCTGGACAAGCCTATTCACCCCTCCACTTT. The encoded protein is CASSSGQAYSPLHF.

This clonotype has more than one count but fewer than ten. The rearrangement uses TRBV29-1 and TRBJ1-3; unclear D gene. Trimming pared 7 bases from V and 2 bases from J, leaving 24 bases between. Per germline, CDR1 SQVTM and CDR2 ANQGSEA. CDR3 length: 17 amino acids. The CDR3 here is CSARVGRVRRTGNTIYF. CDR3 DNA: TGCAGCGCCCGAGTGGGTCGGGTCAGGAGAACTGGAAACACCATATATTTT.

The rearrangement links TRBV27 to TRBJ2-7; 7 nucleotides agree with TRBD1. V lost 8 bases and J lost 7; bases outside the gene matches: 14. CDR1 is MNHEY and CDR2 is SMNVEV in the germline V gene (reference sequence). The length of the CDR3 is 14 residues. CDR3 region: CASGVRQGSVEQYF. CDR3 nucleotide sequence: TGTGCCAGCGGGGTAAGACAGGGATCGGTGGAGCAGTACTTC.

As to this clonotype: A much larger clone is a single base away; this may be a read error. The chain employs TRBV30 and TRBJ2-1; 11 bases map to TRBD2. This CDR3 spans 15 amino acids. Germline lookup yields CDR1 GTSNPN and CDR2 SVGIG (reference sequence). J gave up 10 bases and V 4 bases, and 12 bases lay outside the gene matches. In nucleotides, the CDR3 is TGTGCCTGGAACACCGGGACTAGCGGTATCAACGAGCAGTTCTTC. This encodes CAWNTGTSGINEQFF.

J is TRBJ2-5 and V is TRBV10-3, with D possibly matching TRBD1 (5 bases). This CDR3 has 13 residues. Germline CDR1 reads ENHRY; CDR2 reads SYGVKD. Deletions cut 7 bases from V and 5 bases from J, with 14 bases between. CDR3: CAITGRVGETQYF. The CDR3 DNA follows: TGTGCCATCACGGGCAGGGTAGGGGAGACCCAGTACTTC.

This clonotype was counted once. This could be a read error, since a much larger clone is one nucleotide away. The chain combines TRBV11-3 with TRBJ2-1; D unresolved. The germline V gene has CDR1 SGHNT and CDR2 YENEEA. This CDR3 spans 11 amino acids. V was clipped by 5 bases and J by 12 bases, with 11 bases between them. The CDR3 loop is CASSRNRGQFF. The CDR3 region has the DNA TGTGCCAGCAGCCGCAACAGAGGGCAGTTCTTC.

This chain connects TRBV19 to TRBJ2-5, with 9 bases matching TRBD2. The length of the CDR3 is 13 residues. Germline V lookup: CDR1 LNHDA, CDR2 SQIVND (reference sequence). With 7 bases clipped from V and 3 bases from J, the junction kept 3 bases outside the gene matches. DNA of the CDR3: TGTGCCAGTAACTTAGCGGGAGAAGAGACCCAGTACTTC. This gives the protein CASNLAGEETQYF.

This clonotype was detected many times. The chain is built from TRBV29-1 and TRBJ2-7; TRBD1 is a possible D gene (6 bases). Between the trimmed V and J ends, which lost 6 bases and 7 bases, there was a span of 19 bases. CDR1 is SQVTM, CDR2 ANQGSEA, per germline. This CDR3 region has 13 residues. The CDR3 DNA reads TGCAGCGTAGACCTTGGAACAGGGTGGGAGCAGTACTTC. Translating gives CSVDLGTGWEQYF.

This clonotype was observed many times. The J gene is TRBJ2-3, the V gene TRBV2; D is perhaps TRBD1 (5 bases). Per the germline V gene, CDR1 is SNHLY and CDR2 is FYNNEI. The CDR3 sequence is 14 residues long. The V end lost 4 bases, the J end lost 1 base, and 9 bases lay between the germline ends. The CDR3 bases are TGTGCCAGCAGTGTACAGGCTCGCACAGATACGCAGTATTTT. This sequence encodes CASSVQARTDTQYF.

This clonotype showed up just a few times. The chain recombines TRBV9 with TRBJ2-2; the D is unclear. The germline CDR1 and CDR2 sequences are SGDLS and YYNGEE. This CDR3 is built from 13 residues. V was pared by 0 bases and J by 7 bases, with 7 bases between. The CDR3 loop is CASSVVENGELFF. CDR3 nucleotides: TGTGCCAGCAGCGTAGTTGAGAACGGGGAGCTGTTTTTT.

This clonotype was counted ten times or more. The CDR3 region has the DNA TGCAGTGCACCGGGACTAGCGGGAACTGTCGTTTCTCGCGATGAGCAGTTCTTC. Translating gives CSAPGLAGTVVSRDEQFF. This chain uses TRBV20-1 with TRBJ2-1, with 13 bases aligning to TRBD2. The V and J ends lost 6 bases and 8 bases, in that order; junction bases with no gene match: 19. The germline V gene has CDR1 DFQATT and CDR2 SNEGSKA (reference sequence). The CDR3 is 18 amino acids.

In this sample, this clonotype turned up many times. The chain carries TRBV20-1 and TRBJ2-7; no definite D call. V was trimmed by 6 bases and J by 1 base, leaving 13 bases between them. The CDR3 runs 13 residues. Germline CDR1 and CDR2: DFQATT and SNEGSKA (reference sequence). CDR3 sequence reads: CSARTELSYEQYF. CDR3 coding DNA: TGCAGTGCCAGGACGGAGCTTTCCTACGAGCAGTACTTC.

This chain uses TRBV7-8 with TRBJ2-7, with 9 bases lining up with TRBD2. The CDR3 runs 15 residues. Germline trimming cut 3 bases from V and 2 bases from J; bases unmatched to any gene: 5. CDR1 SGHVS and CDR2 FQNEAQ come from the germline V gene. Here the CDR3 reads CASSLVASGTYEQYF. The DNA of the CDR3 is TGTGCCAGCAGCTTGGTGGCTAGCGGGACCTACGAGCAGTACTTC.

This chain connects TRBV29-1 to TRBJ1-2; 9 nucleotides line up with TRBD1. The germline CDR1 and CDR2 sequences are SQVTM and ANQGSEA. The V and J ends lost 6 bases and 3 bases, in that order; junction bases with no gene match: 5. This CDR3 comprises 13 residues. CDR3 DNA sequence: TGCAGCGTCCACCGGACAGGGGACTATGGCTACACCTTC. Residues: CSVHRTGDYGYTF.

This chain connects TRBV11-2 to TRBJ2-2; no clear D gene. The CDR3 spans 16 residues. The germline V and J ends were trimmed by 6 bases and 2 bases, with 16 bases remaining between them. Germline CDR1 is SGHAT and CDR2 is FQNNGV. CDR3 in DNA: TGTGCCAGCAGTTCATCGACCAGCCAAAACACCGGGGAGCTGTTTTTT. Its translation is CASSSSTSQNTGELFF.